The 10 T cell receptor beta chains listed next were all sequenced from one sample in a study of blood T cell repertoires in COVID-19. Here immunoSEQ multiplex PCR was the method, and the copy in TCRdb shows in-frame clones only, minus some. The sample carries 90,000 or so clones, approximately 86% recorded once. Material for sequencing was peripheral blood. All receptors come from a man older than 75 with active or convalescent COVID-19.

This rearrangement joins TRBV29-1 to TRBJ2-3; a possible D gene is TRBD1 (6 bases). Germline CDR1 SQVTM, CDR2 ANQGSEA. Trimming shortened V by 5 bases and J by 3 bases, and 12 bases separated the two germline ends. This CDR3 has 13 amino acids. The CDR3 loop is CSVSRDTTDTQYF. For the CDR3, the DNA is TGCAGCGTTAGCCGGGACACTACAGATACGCAGTATTTT.

The chain couples TRBV7-9 to TRBJ1-2; no clear D. CDR3 length: 16 amino acids. Germline-derived CDR1 and CDR2 are SEHNR and FQNEAQ (reference sequence). The V end was cut by 1 base, the J end by 4 bases, with 16 bases between. The CDR3 spells CASSLEAGPWLYGYTF. In DNA form, the CDR3 reads TGTGCCAGCAGCTTAGAGGCGGGCCCCTGGCTCTATGGCTACACCTTC.

This rearrangement joins TRBV5-1 to TRBJ1-6, with D possibly matching TRBD1 (5 bases). V lost 5 bases and J 11 bases, leaving 20 bases between the germline ends. This CDR3 comprises 15 residues. Germline CDR1 SGHRS, CDR2 YFSETQ. The CDR3 sequence: CASRLNPIQGAPLHF. The CDR3 DNA sequence: TGCGCCAGCAGATTGAACCCAATTCAAGGGGCACCCCTCCACTTT.

This clone has just a few counts. This chain joins TRBV25-1 and TRBJ2-1; 9 bases line up with TRBD2. The J segment lost 0 bases and the V segment lost 1 base, leaving 4 bases of the junction unmatched. Germline loops: CDR1 MGHDK, CDR2 SYGVNS. This CDR3 comprises 17 residues. The CDR3 spells CASSEFSSGNSYNEQFF. Here the CDR3 DNA reads TGTGCCAGCAGTGAATTCTCTAGCGGGAACTCCTACAATGAGCAGTTCTTC.

V and J are TRBV19 and TRBJ1-5; 8 bases map to TRBD1. Germline V CDR1 and CDR2: LNHDA, SQIVND (reference sequence). The CDR3 covers 16 residues. With V trimmed by 4 bases and J by 5 bases, 10 bases remained unmatched. The CDR3 reads CASSTHPDRGHQPQHF. DNA for the CDR3: TGTGCCAGTAGTACCCACCCCGACAGGGGACATCAGCCCCAGCATTTT.

The V and J genes are TRBV7-2 and TRBJ2-7; 11 bases fit TRBD2. Germline values: CDR1 SGHTA, CDR2 FQGNSA. The CDR3 spans 15 residues. With 2 bases clipped from V and 6 bases from J, the junction kept 6 bases outside the gene matches. CDR3 sequence reads: CASSLLGLAGGEQYF. In nucleotides, the CDR3 is TGTGCCAGCAGCTTATTGGGGCTAGCGGGAGGCGAGCAGTACTTC.

The chain joins TRBV14 to TRBJ2-3; the D gene is possibly TRBD2 (6 bases). Trimming stripped 4 bases from V and 0 bases from J, with 17 bases between. Per germline, CDR1 SGHDN and CDR2 FVKESK. This CDR3 has 17 residues. The CDR3 spells CASSPQRAFTSTDTQYF. DNA for the CDR3: TGTGCCAGCAGCCCCCAGCGGGCCTTTACTAGCACAGATACGCAGTATTTT. Full variable domain (missing parts from reference TRBV14 and TRBJ2-3): EAGVTQFPSHSVIEKGQTVTLRCDPISGHDNLYWYRRVMGKEIKFLLHFVKESKQDESGMPNNRFLAERTGGTYSTLKVQPAELEDSGVYFCASSPQRAFTSTDTQYFGPGTRLTVL.

The genes are TRBV7-9 and TRBJ2-7; 9 positions agree with TRBD1. The CDR3 covers 15 residues. The J segment lost 2 bases and the V segment lost 3 bases, leaving 5 bases of the junction unmatched. Germline CDR1 SEHNR, CDR2 FQNEAQ (reference sequence). The CDR3 nucleotides are TGTGCCAGCAGCTTTGGGACAGGGTGGCCCTACGAGCAGTACTTC. Encoded protein: CASSFGTGWPYEQYF.

The gene calls are TRBV3-1 (or the pseudogene TRBV3-2) and TRBJ1-1, with D possibly being TRBD1 (5 bases). The V gene's germline CDR1 is LGHDT and CDR2 YNNKEL (reference sequence). The CDR3 consists of 14 residues. Trimming took 1 base from V and 3 from J, leaving 9 bases between them. In DNA form, the CDR3 reads TGTGCCAGCAGCCAAGCAACAGGTTACACTGAAGCTTTCTTT. Translated, it gives CASSQATGYTEAFF.

The chain has TRBV7-9 and TRBJ2-1; D ambiguous. Trimming took off 4 bases at V and 6 bases at J, with 7 bases between the two ends. The CDR3 totals 12 residues. Germline CDR1 and CDR2: SEHNR and FQNEAQ (reference sequence). The CDR3 region is CASSSESNEQFF. CDR3 DNA: TGTGCCAGCAGCTCTGAGTCCAATGAGCAGTTCTTC.